These T cell receptor beta chains were read from a single sample in a study of blood T cell repertoires in COVID-19. Assay used: immunoSEQ multiplex PCR; TCRdb lists only in-frame clones, some missing. The sample consists of around 64,000 clones, approximately 87% of them appearing once. The sequenced material came from peripheral blood. The receptors originated from a man aged 45 to 65 with active COVID-19. The CDR3 runs from the conserved cysteine through the conserved F or W. The order of the fields is clone size, D gene, J gene, V gene, CDR3 DNA, CDR3 protein. The D gene is left open where the match is weak. Size is stated for part of the rows, as once, few or many counts, or as a class when the clone is expanded.

>-|TRBD1|TRBJ2-2|TRBV7-2
TGTGCCAGCAGCCCATTCGGGACAGGGCCCACCGGGGAGCTGTTTTTT
CASSPFGTGPTGELFF
>few|-|TRBJ1-2|TRBV28
TGTGCCAGCAGTTTCGGGGGGGCTTCCTTGGGCTACACCTTC
CASSFGGASLGYTF
>-|-|TRBJ2-7|TRBV24-1
TGTGCCACCAGTTTGCAGGTTAGGTGGTACGAGCAGTACTTC
CATSLQVRWYEQYF
>-|TRBD1|TRBJ2-7|TRBV28
TGTGCCAGCAGTTTATGGGGACAGGGGGCTTTCGAGCAGTACTTC
CASSLWGQGAFEQYF
>once|TRBD1|TRBJ2-7|TRBV6-5
TGTGCCAGCAGGGACGGACAGGGGATTTCCTACGAGCAGTACTTC
CASRDGQGISYEQYF
>-|TRBD2|TRBJ2-1|TRBV19
TGTGCCAGTAGTACGCGGGAGACGTCGTTGGGTGAGCAGTTCTTC
CASSTRETSLGEQFF
>-|-|TRBJ2-3|TRBV15
TGTGCCACCAGCAGAGCCACAGGCACAGATACGCAGTATTTT
CATSRATGTDTQYF
>-|TRBD1|TRBJ2-2|TRBV6-5
TGTGCCAGCAGATCCGGGACAGGGGTCGGGGAGCTGTTTTTT
CASRSGTGVGELFF
>-|TRBD2|TRBJ2-7|TRBV27
TGTGCCAGCAGTCGGAGAGCAGTGACTAGCGGGAGGACTAACTCCTACGAGCAGTACTTC
CASSRRAVTSGRTNSYEQYF
>-|TRBD1|TRBJ1-5|TRBV12-3/TRBV12-4
TGTGCCAGCAGTTTGGGGGACAGTCAGCCCCAGCATTTT
CASSLGDSQPQHF
>-|TRBD1|TRBJ2-1|TRBV28
TGTGCCAGCAAAGGGACAGGCTACAATGAGCAGTTCTTC
CASKGTGYNEQFF
>-|TRBD1|TRBJ1-2|TRBV28
TGTGCCAGCAGCCCAGGGGGGATTACTGGCTACACCTTC
CASSPGGITGYTF
>-|-|TRBJ2-7|TRBV9
TGTGCCAGCAGCAAGGAGCCCGGGGGCTCCTACGAGCAGTACTTC
CASSKEPGGSYEQYF
>-|TRBD2|TRBJ2-5|TRBV30
TGTGCCTGGAGGAGGACTAGCGGGCCGCAAGAGACCCAGTACTTC
CAWRRTSGPQETQYF
>once|TRBD2|TRBJ2-7|TRBV6-2/TRBV6-3
TGTGCCAGCAGTTTACGACTAGCGGTGACTATAGGCTACGAGCAGTACTTC
CASSLRLAVTIGYEQYF
>-|-|TRBJ1-1|TRBV18
TGTGCCAGCTCCACAGGGTCCGCGAACACTGAAGCTTTCTTT
CASSTGSANTEAFF
>-|-|TRBJ1-5|TRBV19
TGTGCCAGCAATCAGGGACTCGAAAGCCAGCCCCAGCATTTT
CASNQGLESQPQHF
>-|TRBD1|TRBJ2-7|TRBV7-8
TGTGCCAGTCGGGACAGGAGGAGCTCCTACGAGCAGTACTTC
CASRDRRSSYEQYF
>-|-|TRBJ2-1|TRBV19
TGTGCCAGTAGTATCGTAGCTTCTATCTCCTACAATGAGCAGTTCTTC
CASSIVASISYNEQFF
>-|TRBD1|TRBJ2-6|TRBV24-1
TGTGCCACCAGTGATTTGACAGGGGGCAATTTCTCTGGGGCCAACGTCCTGACTTTC
CATSDLTGGNFSGANVLTF
>-|-|TRBJ2-3|TRBV9
TGTGCCAGCAGCGTAGGTAGCGGCTCCAGCACAGATACGCAGTATTTT
CASSVGSGSSTDTQYF
>-|TRBD1|TRBJ2-5|TRBV11-3
TGTGCCAGCAGCCCTGGGCTAGGGGGCGTCGAGACCCAGTACTTC
CASSPGLGGVETQYF
>-|TRBD1|TRBJ2-1|TRBV28
TGTGCCAGCAGTCCATCCGGACAGGGGTACAATGAGCAGTTCTTC
CASSPSGQGYNEQFF
>-|TRBD1|TRBJ1-2|TRBV18
TGTGCCAGCTCACCCCGGACAGGGGGGACTAACTATGGCTACACCTTC
CASSPRTGGTNYGYTF
>-|-|TRBJ1-1|TRBV7-9
TGTGCCAGCAGCAACATCGGGAGCTACACTGAAGCTTTCTTT
CASSNIGSYTEAFF
>-|-|TRBJ2-3|TRBV7-2
TGTGCCAGCAGCTTAGGGCCGCGCACAGATACGCAGTATTTT
CASSLGPRTDTQYF
>-|TRBD1|TRBJ2-6|TRBV5-4
TGTGCCAGCAGCTCGGGCAGGGGGATTGGGGCCAACGTCCTGACTTTC
CASSSGRGIGANVLTF
>-|TRBD2|TRBJ2-2|TRBV11-2
TGTGCCAGCAGCTCATACCCTCGGGGACTAGCGGGCGTCGGGGAGCTGTTTTTT
CASSSYPRGLAGVGELFF
>-|-|TRBJ1-6|TRBV9
TGTGCCAGCACCAGCTCCTATAATTCACCCCTCCACTTT
CASTSSYNSPLHF
>many|-|TRBJ1-1|TRBV29-1
TGCAGCGTTGAGGAGGGATCGTACACTGAAGCTTTCTTT
CSVEEGSYTEAFF
>few|-|TRBJ1-2|TRBV4-2
TGTGCCAGCAGCCACGCTGGGACTGTCTATGGCTACACCTTC
CASSHAGTVYGYTF
>-|-|TRBJ2-1|TRBV6-4
TGTGCCAGCAGTGACGGGCGGGGTGAGCAGTTCTTC
CASSDGRGEQFF
>-|TRBD1|TRBJ1-2|TRBV28
TGTGCCAGCAGTTCACATTTAGGGACAGGGGGCGCCGTCTATGGCTACACCTTC
CASSSHLGTGGAVYGYTF
>once|-|TRBJ1-2|TRBV15
TGTGCCACCAGCAGAAACAGGGCCTATGGCTACACCTTC
CATSRNRAYGYTF
>-|-|TRBJ2-5|TRBV29-1
TGCAGCGTTGATTTAGTGACAGCGAGAACCCAGTACTTC
CSVDLVTARTQYF
>-|TRBD1|TRBJ2-7|TRBV5-1
TGCGCCAGCAGTCTGACCGGGACAGGGGCCTACGAGCAGTACTTC
CASSLTGTGAYEQYF
>-|TRBD1|TRBJ2-7|TRBV13
TGTGCCAGCAGCCCCCGGGACAGGGTCCACGAGCAGTACTTC
CASSPRDRVHEQYF
>-|-|TRBJ2-7|TRBV19
TGTGCCAGTGCGACAGGAATGTCCTACGAGCAGTACTTC
CASATGMSYEQYF
>-|TRBD1|TRBJ2-2|TRBV10-3
TGTGCCATCAGTGTAGGACAGGGGGTCTCCGGGGAGCTGTTTTTT
CAISVGQGVSGELFF
>once|TRBD2|TRBJ2-1|TRBV9
TGTGCCAGCAGCGTAGAAGCGGGGTACTACAATGAGCAGTTCTTC
CASSVEAGYYNEQFF
>-|-|TRBJ2-7|TRBV6-2/TRBV6-3
TGTGCCAGCAGTTACTCTCTACCTCGCGACTACGAGCAGTACTTC
CASSYSLPRDYEQYF
>-|-|TRBJ2-2|TRBV2
TGTGCCAGCAGTTCAGGGAACACCGGGGAGCTGTTTTTT
CASSSGNTGELFF
>-|-|TRBJ1-3|TRBV7-9
TGTGCCAGCAGCCACATGGGAAACACCATATATTTT
CASSHMGNTIYF
>-|-|TRBJ1-5|TRBV7-8
TGTGCCAGCAGCTTAGTGAGTCCTGCTAATAATCAGCCCCAGCATTTT
CASSLVSPANNQPQHF
>-|TRBD1|TRBJ2-1|TRBV4-3
TGCGCCAGCAGCCAGGGGACAGTGCTGACCTACAATGAGCAGTTCTTC
CASSQGTVLTYNEQFF
>-|-|TRBJ2-1|TRBV27
TGTGCCAGCAGTACGACTAGCAATGAGCAGTTCTTC
CASSTTSNEQFF
>-|TRBD1|TRBJ1-2|TRBV29-1
TGCAGCGTTGAAGGGGGACAGGCTAACTATGGCTACACCTTC
CSVEGGQANYGYTF
>-|-|TRBJ2-7|TRBV10-3
TGTGCCATCAAAAGCGGGCCGCGAGCCTACGAGCAGTACTTC
CAIKSGPRAYEQYF
>-|-|TRBJ2-7|TRBV18
TGTGCCAGCTCACCACAGCCCTACGAGCAGTACTTC
CASSPQPYEQYF
>-|-|TRBJ1-1|TRBV6-2/TRBV6-3
TGTGCCAGCAGCGCAGGTTTTAAAGCTTTCTTT
CASSAGFKAFF
>once|TRBD2|TRBJ2-1|TRBV28
TGTGCCAGCAGCTTTAATAGCGGGAGCTCCTACAATGAGCAGTTCTTC
CASSFNSGSSYNEQFF
>-|-|TRBJ1-4|TRBV6-5
TGTGCCAGCAGTTACTCGAGCCTAACTAATGAAAAACTGTTTTTT
CASSYSSLTNEKLFF
>-|-|TRBJ1-6|TRBV10-2
TGCGCCAGCTCCCAGATTGGCGTCCGAGGGAACTCACCCCTCCACTTT
CASSQIGVRGNSPLHF
>-|TRBD1|TRBJ2-1|TRBV27
TGTGCCAGCAGTTTACCCGGGACAGGGGGTGCCAATGAGCAGTTCTTC
CASSLPGTGGANEQFF